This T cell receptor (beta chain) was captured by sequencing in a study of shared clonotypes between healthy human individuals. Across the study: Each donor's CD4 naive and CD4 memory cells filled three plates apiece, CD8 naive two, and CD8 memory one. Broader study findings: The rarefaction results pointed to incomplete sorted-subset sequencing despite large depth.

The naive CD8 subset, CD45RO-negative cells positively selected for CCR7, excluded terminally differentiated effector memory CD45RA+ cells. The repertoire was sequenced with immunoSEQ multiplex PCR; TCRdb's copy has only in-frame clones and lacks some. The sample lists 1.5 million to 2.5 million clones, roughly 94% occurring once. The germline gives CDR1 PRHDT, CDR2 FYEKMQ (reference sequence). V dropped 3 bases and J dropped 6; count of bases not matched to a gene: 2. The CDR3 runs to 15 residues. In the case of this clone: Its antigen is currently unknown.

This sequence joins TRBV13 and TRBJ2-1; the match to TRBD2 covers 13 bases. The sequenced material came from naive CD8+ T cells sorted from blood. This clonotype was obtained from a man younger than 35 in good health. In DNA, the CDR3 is TGTGCCAGCAGCTTTTGGACTAGCGGGAGCAATGAGCAGTTCTTC. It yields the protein CASSFWTSGSNEQFF.